This passage covers 20 T cell receptor beta chains from one sample sequenced in a study of blood T cell repertoires in COVID-19. Only in-frame clones appear in the TCRdb table, and some are missing; sequencing was by immunoSEQ multiplex PCR. The sample lists just under 90,000 clones, roughly 84% occurring once. The material sequenced was peripheral blood. Receptors originate from a woman older than 75 with acute or convalescent COVID-19.

This chain links TRBV27 with TRBJ2-1, with a weak D call TRBD1 (5 bases). This CDR3 region has 11 residues. Germline V gene lookup returns CDR1 MNHEY and CDR2 SMNVEV (reference sequence). V was cut by 6 bases and J by 15 bases, with 15 bases left in between. CDR3 loop: CASRETVSWFF. CDR3 nucleotides: TGTGCCAGCAGGGAGACAGTGTCGTGGTTCTTC.

This clone was detected a few times. The CDR3 is CASSQTGGNTEAFF. The CDR3 DNA sequence: TGTGCCAGCAGCCAAACAGGGGGTAACACTGAAGCTTTCTTT. The chain uses TRBV4-2 and TRBJ1-1, with 8 nucleotides matching TRBD1. J gave up 2 bases and V 2 bases, and 1 base lay outside the gene matches. There are 14 residues in the CDR3. Germline V gene lookup returns CDR1 LGHNA and CDR2 YNFKEQ.

The chain combines TRBV7-9 with TRBJ1-5, with 9 positions matching TRBD1. The CDR3 is 15 amino acids. CDR1 SEHNR and CDR2 FQNEAQ come from the germline V gene (reference sequence). V lost 5 bases, J lost 6 bases, and 8 bases stayed unmatched. CDR3 sequence reads: CASSPTGGFGQPQHF. CDR3 in DNA: TGTGCCAGCAGCCCCACAGGGGGCTTCGGTCAGCCCCAGCATTTT.

Notes on this clone: Germline and junction disagree at one end, which may indicate a read error. The CDR3 bases are TGCGCCAGCAGTTGGGAGGGCACAAGGGAGTCACATTTT. This translates into CASSWEGTRESHF. This chain joins TRBV10-2 and TRBJ1-3, with D hard to call. From germline, CDR1 is WSHSY and CDR2 SAAADI. This CDR3 is built from 13 residues.

J is TRBJ2-7 and V is TRBV18; 7 positions agree with TRBD1. J was trimmed by 3 bases and V by 4 bases; bases with no gene match: 6. The CDR3 extends over 14 amino acids. Germline loops: CDR1 KGHSH, CDR2 LQKENI. This CDR3 reads CASSRNRGDYEQYF. The CDR3 coding sequence is TGTGCCAGCTCACGGAACAGGGGAGACTACGAGCAGTACTTC.

The chain links TRBV28 to TRBJ1-1, with unresolved D. The V and J ends lost 5 bases and 11 bases respectively, with 21 bases between them. This CDR3 has 14 amino acids. Germline loops: CDR1 MDHEN, CDR2 SYDVKM. The CDR3 loop is CASSQDRGVEVAFF. In nucleotides, the CDR3 is TGTGCCAGCAGTCAGGACCGGGGTGTGGAGGTCGCTTTCTTT. Variable domain in full (rest from reference TRBV28 and TRBJ1-1): DVKVTQSSRYLVKRTGEKVFLECVQDMDHENMFWYRQDPGLGLRLIYFSYDVKMKEKGDIPEGYSVSREKKERFSLILESASTNQTSMYLCASSQDRGVEVAFFGQGTRLTVV.

The CDR3 sequence: CASSRGNTGELFF. Here the CDR3 DNA reads TGCGCCAGCAGCAGAGGGAACACCGGGGAGCTGTTTTTT. This chain uses TRBV5-1 with TRBJ2-2; no firm D call. The CDR3 is 13 amino acids. Germline V gene lookup returns CDR1 SGHRS and CDR2 YFSETQ. V lost 4 bases and J lost 1, with 5 bases in between.

The rearrangement links TRBV6-2 or TRBV6-3 to TRBJ2-3; a possible D gene is TRBD1 (6 bases). The CDR3 is made up of 16 amino acids. Between the trimmed V and J ends, which lost 0 bases and 2 bases, there was a span of 12 bases. CDR1 and CDR2 from the germline V gene are MNHEY and SVGEGT. The CDR3 is CASSYSGARNTDTQYF. Written as DNA, the CDR3 is TGTGCCAGCAGTTACTCGGGGGCCCGGAACACAGATACGCAGTATTTT.

The V call is TRBV29-1, the J call TRBJ2-3; TRBD1 agrees at 10 bases. This CDR3 is 14 amino acids long. The trim removed 6 bases at V and 4 bases at J, leaving 7 bases unmatched. Germline assignment: CDR1 SQVTM and CDR2 ANQGSEA. CDR3: CSVPGTGVADTQYF. The CDR3 bases are TGCAGCGTCCCCGGGACAGGGGTGGCAGATACGCAGTATTTT.

The J gene is TRBJ1-6, the V gene TRBV6-4; maybe TRBD1 (6 bases). V was clipped by 2 bases and J by 11 bases, with 19 bases between them. CDR1 and CDR2 (germline): MRHNA, SNTAGT. The CDR3 spans 16 residues. The CDR3 protein is CASSDEGDRSMPPLHF. CDR3 bases: TGTGCCAGCAGTGACGAGGGGGATAGAAGTATGCCACCCCTCCACTTT.

This rearrangement joins TRBV5-1 to TRBJ2-3; TRBD1 matches at 9 bases. Losses at the gene ends were 4 bases for V and 1 base for J; bases not matched to a gene: 4. Germline V CDR1 and CDR2: SGHRS, YFSETQ. The CDR3 is 15 residues long. Here the CDR3 reads CASSLRTGGTDTQYF. The CDR3 coding sequence is TGCGCCAGCAGCCTAAGGACAGGGGGCACAGATACGCAGTATTTT. Filled out from reference TRBV5-1 and TRBJ2-3, the complete variable domain reads KAGVTQTPRYLIKTRGQQVTLSCSPISGHRSVSWYQQTPGQGLQFLFEYFSETQRNKGNFPGRFSGRQFSNSRSEMNVSTLELGDSALYLCASSLRTGGTDTQYFGPGTRLTVL.

This chain joins TRBV9 and TRBJ1-4, with D hard to call. The germline gives CDR1 SGDLS, CDR2 YYNGEE. The CDR3 is 17 amino acids. V was trimmed by 0 bases and J by 3 bases, leaving 15 bases between them. This CDR3 reads CASSVGGGAQANEKLFF. CDR3 sequence (DNA): TGTGCCAGCAGCGTAGGTGGAGGAGCCCAGGCTAATGAAAAACTGTTTTTT.

The chain joins TRBV28 to TRBJ2-2; weak D call: TRBD1 (6 bases). There are 15 residues in the CDR3. The V gene lost 7 bases and the J gene lost 4 bases, with 16 bases spanning the gap. Germline V gives CDR1 MDHEN, CDR2 SYDVKM. This chain's CDR3 is CASMKTTGFTGELFF. CDR3 in DNA: TGTGCCAGCATGAAAACGACAGGTTTCACCGGGGAGCTGTTTTTT.

This clone was seen only once. The chain recombines TRBV5-4 with TRBJ1-2; 9 bases fit TRBD1. J lost 7 bases, V lost 2 bases, and 9 bases had no gene match. In germline, CDR1 is SGHNT, CDR2 YYREEE (reference sequence). The CDR3 has 15 residues. DNA of the CDR3: TGTGCCAGCAGCTTCCCGGGACAGGGACGTTTTGGCTACACCTTC. This encodes CASSFPGQGRFGYTF.

The J gene is TRBJ1-1, the V gene TRBV2; D is possibly TRBD1 (6 bases). The germline V gene encodes CDR1 SNHLY and CDR2 FYNNEI. The CDR3 totals 13 residues. Trimming left V 6 bases short and J 4 bases short, with 12 bases between. CDR3 sequence: CASRLDRSTEAFF. The CDR3 DNA reads TGTGCCAGCAGATTAGACAGGTCCACTGAAGCTTTCTTT.

This sequence joins TRBV5-1 and TRBJ2-1, with TRBD1 matching 7 bases. Germline lookup yields CDR1 SGHRS and CDR2 YFSETQ. J was trimmed by 4 bases and V by 4 bases; bases with no gene match: 8. This CDR3 contains 15 residues. This CDR3 reads CASSPQGEKYNEQFF. CDR3 coding DNA: TGCGCCAGCAGCCCTCAGGGGGAGAAGTACAATGAGCAGTTCTTC.

Only a few counts were recorded for this clone. V usage is TRBV27 and J usage is TRBJ2-2, with D perhaps matching TRBD2 (5 bases). CDR1 is MNHEY, CDR2 SMNVEV, per germline (reference sequence). CDR3 length equals 14 residues. Between the trimmed V and J ends, which lost 3 bases and 6 bases, there was a span of 11 bases. Here the CDR3 DNA reads TGTGCCAGCAGTTTTGGGAGCGTATCCGGGGAGCTGTTTTTT. Protein: CASSFGSVSGELFF.

This chain connects TRBV29-1 to TRBJ1-4; 8 bases are a match to TRBD1. Germline V lookup: CDR1 SQVTM, CDR2 ANQGSEA. V trimming: 6 bases; J trimming: 5 bases; junction bases outside the gene matches: 2. This CDR3 is built from 12 residues. DNA for the CDR3: TGCAGCGTCAGGGACAGGAATGAAAAACTGTTTTTT. Residues: CSVRDRNEKLFF.

This chain joins TRBV29-1 and TRBJ2-1; 10 bases align to TRBD2. The CDR3 has 15 amino acids. With 8 bases clipped from V and 5 bases from J, the junction kept 12 bases outside the gene matches. Germline assignment: CDR1 SQVTM and CDR2 ANQGSEA. The CDR3 DNA sequence: TGCAGCTTTCATCTAGCGGGAGCCGCCAACAATGAGCAGTTCTTC. This encodes CSFHLAGAANNEQFF.

V is TRBV6-5 and J is TRBJ1-1, with TRBD1 identical over 11 bases. With V trimmed by 0 bases and J by 6 bases, 3 bases remained unmatched. CDR1 MNHEY and CDR2 SVGAGI come from the germline V gene. The CDR3 runs to 15 residues. In DNA, the CDR3 is TGTGCCAGCAGTTACTCGAGGGACAGGGGGGCTGAAGCTTTCTTT. Translation gives CASSYSRDRGAEAFF.